The source of this T cell receptor (beta chain) is a study of regulatory T cells in long-lasting Graves disease. Study results and limitations: TRBV28 was favored in persistent disease, as were TRBJ1-2 and TRBJ2-5. Shared public clonotypes totalled about 2,700 in persistent patients, compared with about 930 in new patients.

Investigators prepared the TCR beta libraries by applying iRepertoire HTBI primers and Arm-PCR of CDR3 regions. TCRdb re-derived calls from the multiplex PCR reads in MiXCR, one entry per CDR3 protein. The sample consists of 500,000 to 800,000 distinct CDR3 sequences, 30% of them appearing once. Regarding time point: persistent/refractory GD, antithyroid drugs over 5 years with positive TRAb. PBMC-derived RNA was used for the TCR library. Per germline, CDR1 SQVTM and CDR2 ANQGSEA. Germline trimming cut 5 bases from V and 0 bases from J; bases unmatched to any gene: 6. This CDR3 contains 15 residues. The table lists this clonotype with a count of one. Its antigen is as yet unknown.

The origin of this receptor is a female donor with Graves disease. The chain employs TRBV29-1 and TRBJ2-2, with 7 bases matching TRBD2. The sample here was peripheral blood mononuclear cells (PBMCs), taken when the disease was refractory, from a patient treated with antithyroid drugs. CDR3 amino acids: CSVHKGRANTGELFF. The CDR3 DNA follows: TGCAGCGTTCACAAAGGGAGGGCGAACACCGGGGAGCTGTTTTTT.